Following are 32 T cell receptor beta chains from one sample sequenced in a study of shared clonotypes between healthy human individuals. Using immunoSEQ multiplex PCR, the repertoire was profiled, and TCRdb retains in-frame clones only, with some absent. Of roughly 2,500,000 clones listed, approximately 94% are singletons. Sequencing was carried out using naive CD4+ T cells from PBMCs. Subset noted: CD45RA+ positively selected. All receptors come from a man aged 18 to 30 in good health. Some clones in this sample may be carry-over from other donors' samples.

The rearrangement links TRBV6-1 to TRBJ2-7; no reliable D call. In germline, CDR1 is MNHNS, CDR2 SASEGT. The CDR3 consists of 13 residues. V was cut by 1 base and J by 2 bases, with 6 bases left in between. The CDR3 nucleotides are TGTGCCAGCAGTGAAGGTTATCCCTACGAGCAGTACTTC. Translated, it gives CASSEGYPYEQYF.

The rearrangement joins TRBV20-1 to TRBJ2-7; D not certain. V gave up 4 bases and J gave up 6 bases, with 7 bases separating them. The CDR3 runs 10 residues. Germline V gene lookup returns CDR1 DFQATT and CDR2 SNEGSKA (reference sequence). The CDR3 loop reads CSAKVSEQYF. Written as DNA, the CDR3 is TGCAGTGCTAAGGTGTCCGAGCAGTACTTC.

V usage is TRBV6-1 and J usage is TRBJ1-5; a weak D match, TRBD1 (5 bases). Germline V gives CDR1 MNHNS, CDR2 SASEGT. Trimming pared 1 base from V and 3 bases from J, leaving 7 bases between. There are 14 residues in the CDR3. The CDR3 DNA sequence: TGTGCCAGCAGTGAAGGGGGGGTCAATCAGCCCCAGCATTTT. Its translation is CASSEGGVNQPQHF.

The rearrangement joins TRBV15 to TRBJ2-1; D ambiguous. Trimming removed 7 bases at V and 0 bases at J, with 16 bases between. This CDR3 is 16 amino acids long. In germline, CDR1 is LNHNV, CDR2 YYDKDF (reference sequence). The CDR3 spells CATTPGAALSYNEQFF. The DNA for the CDR3 is TGTGCCACCACCCCCGGTGCGGCGCTCTCCTACAATGAGCAGTTCTTC.

This clone was counted a single time. The chain uses TRBV7-2 and TRBJ2-5; 7 positions match TRBD2. The J call may not be correct, given that the DNA end is closer to TRBJ2-7. The length of the CDR3 is 16 residues. Germline CDR1 reads SGHTA; CDR2 reads FQGNSA. The CDR3 loop is CASSPSRGSGSYEQYF. CDR3 nucleotide sequence: TGTGCCAGCAGCCCCAGCCGGGGTAGCGGGTCCTACGAGCAGTACTTC.

V is TRBV30 and J is TRBJ2-1, with D tentatively TRBD1 (6 bases). The CDR3 is made up of 14 amino acids. V was cut by 0 bases and J by 7 bases, with 13 bases left in between. Germline lookup yields CDR1 GTSNPN and CDR2 SVGIG (reference sequence). DNA for the CDR3: TGTGCCTGGAGTGTAAAAAGGGACAAGAATGAGCAGTTCTTC. Translated: CAWSVKRDKNEQFF.

The genes are TRBV6-1 and TRBJ1-3, with a weak D call TRBD1 (5 bases). The CDR3 contains 16 residues. Germline CDR1 reads MNHNS; CDR2 reads SASEGT. Trimming stripped 2 bases from V and 0 bases from J, with 11 bases between. DNA of the CDR3: TGTGCCAGCAGTGAATGGGACGGTGACTCTGGAAACACCATATATTTT. Translated: CASSEWDGDSGNTIYF.

J is TRBJ1-2 and V is TRBV18; 7 positions agree with TRBD1. Per germline, CDR1 KGHSH and CDR2 LQKENI. This CDR3 is built from 15 residues. Trimming cost V 6 bases and J 0 bases; bases outside gene matches: 7. The chain's CDR3 is CASSPGQEANYGYTF. For the CDR3, the DNA is TGTGCCAGCTCGCCTGGACAGGAAGCTAACTATGGCTACACCTTC.

This sequence joins TRBV15 and TRBJ2-1, with D perhaps TRBD1 or TRBD2 (6 bases each). There are 16 residues in the CDR3. Germline V gives CDR1 LNHNV, CDR2 YYDKDF (reference sequence). V was shortened by 3 bases and J by 2 bases, with 14 bases between the two germline ends. The CDR3 sequence is CATSSLRGVPYNEQFF. CDR3 coding DNA: TGTGCCACCAGCAGTTTGAGGGGGGTCCCCTACAATGAGCAGTTCTTC.

The chain links TRBV9 to TRBJ1-2; D gene uncertain. The CDR3 is 16 amino acids. Trimming shortened V by 1 base and J by 8 bases, and 21 bases separated the two germline ends. Germline-derived CDR1 and CDR2 are SGDLS and YYNGEE. This chain's CDR3 is CASSVSGRETSRGYTF. The CDR3 DNA reads TGTGCCAGCAGCGTAAGTGGCCGGGAGACGTCTCGAGGCTACACCTTC.

The chain uses TRBV11-2 and TRBJ1-1; D not certain. Per the germline V gene, CDR1 is SGHAT and CDR2 is FQNNGV. The CDR3 runs to 16 residues. The ends were cut back, 2 bases at V and 0 bases at J, with 13 bases in the middle. CDR3 sequence: CASSLIGRALNTEAFF. DNA of the CDR3: TGTGCCAGCAGCTTAATCGGGAGGGCTCTGAACACTGAAGCTTTCTTT.

This clone was observed once. This chain links TRBV6-5 with TRBJ2-7; D is possibly TRBD1 (6 bases). This CDR3 region has 13 residues. V lost 6 bases and J 6 bases, leaving 15 bases between the germline ends. The germline V gene encodes CDR1 MNHEY and CDR2 SVGAGI. The CDR3 DNA reads as TGTGCCAGCAGCCAGAACAGGGTTTCCGAGCAGTACTTC. This translates into CASSQNRVSEQYF.

The J gene is TRBJ2-1, the V gene TRBV7-9; D possibly uses TRBD1 or TRBD2 (5 bases each). The germline gives CDR1 SEHNR, CDR2 FQNEAQ (reference sequence). Trimming removed 5 bases from V and 7 bases from J, with 15 bases in between. The CDR3 extends over 14 amino acids. CDR3 protein: CASSPTGPLNEQFF. DNA for the CDR3: TGTGCCAGCAGCCCCACGGGACCGTTGAATGAGCAGTTCTTC.

This chain links TRBV5-1 with TRBJ1-1; 8 bases align to TRBD1. Germline assignment: CDR1 SGHRS and CDR2 YFSETQ. The length of the CDR3 is 13 residues. The V segment lost 5 bases and the J segment 8 bases; nucleotides outside the gene matches: 8. The CDR3 DNA reads as TGCGCCAGCAGGGCTGACAGGGGCGGCGAAGCTTTCTTT. Translation gives CASRADRGGEAFF.

The rearrangement links TRBV5-1 to TRBJ2-1; D tentatively fits TRBD1 or TRBD2 (5 bases each). Trimming removed 3 bases from V and 0 bases from J, with 16 bases in between. This CDR3 is built from 17 residues. Germline lookup yields CDR1 SGHRS and CDR2 YFSETQ. CDR3 nucleotide sequence: TGCGCCAGCAGCTCGGGGCGGGCCCGTAGCTCCTACAATGAGCAGTTCTTC. Translating it yields CASSSGRARSSYNEQFF. Based on the CDR3 plus reference TRBV5-1 and TRBJ2-1, the full variable domain is KAGVTQTPRYLIKTRGQQVTLSCSPISGHRSVSWYQQTPGQGLQFLFEYFSETQRNKGNFPGRFSGRQFSNSRSEMNVSTLELGDSALYLCASSSGRARSSYNEQFFGPGTRLTVL.

The chain carries TRBV15 and TRBJ1-4; D is possibly TRBD1 (6 bases). The ends were cut back, 5 bases at V and 8 bases at J, with 21 bases in the middle. This CDR3 comprises 16 residues. Germline-derived CDR1 and CDR2 are LNHNV and YYDKDF (reference sequence). In nucleotides, the CDR3 is TGTGCCACCAGCCGCGAGGCGGGGGGGGCGGGGGAAAAACTGTTTTTT. It specifies CATSREAGGAGEKLFF. The entire variable domain, with the rest obtained from reference TRBV15 and TRBJ1-4, is as follows: DAMVIQNPRYQVTQFGKPVTLSCSQTLNHNVMYWYQQKSSQAPKLLFHYYDKDFNNEADTPDNFQSRRPNTSFCFLDIRSPGLGDTAMYLCATSREAGGAGEKLFFGSGTQLSVL.

The J gene is TRBJ1-5, the V gene TRBV6-6, with a weak D call TRBD1 (5 bases). CDR1 is MNHNY, CDR2 SVGAGI, per germline (reference sequence). V lost 6 bases and J lost 2, with 14 bases in between. The length of the CDR3 is 15 residues. CDR3 in DNA: TGTGCCAGCAGGCTCCAACAGGATGGCAATCAGCCCCAGCATTTT. Its translation is CASRLQQDGNQPQHF.

This clone was seen a single time. V gene TRBV5-1 combines with J gene TRBJ2-7; D is uncertain. The germline V gene encodes CDR1 SGHRS and CDR2 YFSETQ. This CDR3 region has 16 residues. With 4 bases removed from V and 4 bases from J, the gap between germline ends came to 21 bases. The DNA of the CDR3 is TGCGCCAGCAGCATGGAGCCCCCGGACCAAGGGTACGAGCAGTACTTC. It is translated as CASSMEPPDQGYEQYF.

The chain is built from TRBV13 and TRBJ1-5; possibly TRBD1 for D (5 bases). The length of the CDR3 is 12 residues. From germline, CDR1 is PRHDT and CDR2 FYEKMQ (reference sequence). With 5 bases removed from V and 6 bases from J, the gap between germline ends came to 8 bases. The CDR3 loop reads CASSAGGQPQHF. DNA for the CDR3: TGTGCCAGCAGCGCGGGGGGTCAGCCCCAGCATTTT.

In regard to this clone: This specimen includes other DNA sequences encoding the same CDR3. This rearrangement joins TRBV7-2 to TRBJ1-2; no clear D gene. Deletions cut 3 bases from V and 3 bases from J, with 2 bases between. Germline-derived CDR1 and CDR2 are SGHTA and FQGNSA. This CDR3 is 11 amino acids long. The CDR3: CASSFYYGYTF. In DNA form, the CDR3 reads TGTGCCAGCAGCTTTTACTATGGCTACACCTTC. The whole variable domain, remainder taken from reference TRBV7-2 and TRBJ1-2, is GAGVSQSPSNKVTEKGKDVELRCDPISGHTALYWYRQSLGQGLEFLIYFQGNSAPDKSGLPSDRFSAERTGGSVSTLTIQRTQQEDSAVYLCASSFYYGYTFGSGTRLTVV.

The chain joins TRBV2 to TRBJ1-1; the D is unclear. Germline V gene sequence: CDR1 SNHLY, CDR2 FYNNEI. Trimming took 4 bases from V and 4 from J, leaving 13 bases between them. The CDR3 is 14 residues long. The CDR3 region is CASSALPGSTEAFF. The CDR3, as DNA: TGTGCCAGCAGTGCACTGCCGGGAAGCACTGAAGCTTTCTTT.

The V call is TRBV27, the J call TRBJ2-2; a weak D match, TRBD1 (8 bases). The V gene's germline CDR1 is MNHEY and CDR2 SMNVEV (reference sequence). This CDR3 has 15 residues. Trimming removed 6 bases from V and 5 bases from J, with 16 bases in between. The CDR3 sequence: CASSLQGGITGELFF. CDR3 DNA sequence: TGTGCCAGCAGCTTACAGGGGGGGATTACCGGGGAGCTGTTTTTT.

In this sample, this clone turned up once. The chain has TRBV30 and TRBJ1-1; D is unresolved. Germline V gene sequence: CDR1 GTSNPN, CDR2 SVGIG (reference sequence). With 4 bases removed from V and 8 bases from J, the gap between germline ends came to 11 bases. This CDR3 is 11 amino acids long. The chain's CDR3 is CAWTRTREAFF. The CDR3 nucleotides read TGTGCCTGGACCCGGACTCGAGAAGCTTTCTTT.

The chain joins TRBV5-1 to TRBJ2-7; 8 bases agree with TRBD1. The CDR3 covers 15 residues. CDR1 is SGHRS, CDR2 YFSETQ, per germline. V lost 5 bases to trimming and J lost 2 bases; unmatched junction nucleotides: 9. The CDR3 here is CASSVRDRSTYEQYF. The DNA of the CDR3 is TGCGCCAGCAGTGTCCGGGACAGGTCGACCTACGAGCAGTACTTC.

The V and J genes are TRBV6-1 and TRBJ1-1; 9 nucleotides match TRBD1. J was trimmed by 0 bases and V by 4 bases; bases with no gene match: 12. Germline loops: CDR1 MNHNS, CDR2 SASEGT. The CDR3 extends over 18 amino acids. In nucleotides, the CDR3 is TGTGCCAGCAGTGTAGGGACAGGGTACGCTTCAATGAACACTGAAGCTTTCTTT. This codes for CASSVGTGYASMNTEAFF.

The genes are TRBV28 and TRBJ1-5, with a possible D match to TRBD1 (6 bases). Per germline, CDR1 MDHEN and CDR2 SYDVKM. This CDR3 has 14 amino acids. V gave up 4 bases and J gave up 0 bases, with 7 bases separating them. CDR3 protein: CASSSGDSNQPQHF. The DNA of the CDR3 is TGTGCCAGCAGTTCAGGGGATAGCAATCAGCCCCAGCATTTT.

This clone was seen more than once but under ten times. The rearrangement links TRBV28 to TRBJ1-1; 9 bases agree with TRBD1. The CDR3 has 14 amino acids. In germline, CDR1 is MDHEN, CDR2 SYDVKM. Losses at the gene ends were 5 bases for V and 4 bases for J; bases not matched to a gene: 5. For the CDR3, the DNA is TGTGCCAGCAGTGCCGGGACAGGGCCCACTGAAGCTTTCTTT. This sequence encodes CASSAGTGPTEAFF.

With respect to this clone: Different DNA sequences within this sample yield the same CDR3. This chain joins TRBV9 and TRBJ2-2, with TRBD2 as a possible D gene (5 bases). Per germline, CDR1 SGDLS and CDR2 YYNGEE. The CDR3 consists of 14 residues. Trimming removed 0 bases at V and 4 bases at J, with 7 bases between. CDR3 bases: TGTGCCAGCAGCGTAGTAGGGAGCACCGGGGAGCTGTTTTTT. Translated: CASSVVGSTGELFF.

V usage is TRBV5-1 and J usage is TRBJ2-1; 8 bases align to TRBD2. J was trimmed by 8 bases and V by 4 bases; bases with no gene match: 5. Germline lookup yields CDR1 SGHRS and CDR2 YFSETQ. The CDR3 contains 13 residues. CDR3 protein: CASSREGWDEQFF. CDR3 nucleotide sequence: TGCGCCAGCAGCCGGGAGGGGTGGGATGAGCAGTTCTTC.

This clone was seen once. The chain employs TRBV11-2 and TRBJ2-1; D gene ambiguous. Between the trimmed V and J ends, which lost 5 bases and 0 bases, there was a span of 14 bases. Germline V lookup: CDR1 SGHAT, CDR2 FQNNGV. The CDR3 runs to 16 residues. For the CDR3, the DNA is TGTGCCAGCAGCCGACTCAGACCTGGCTCCTACAATGAGCAGTTCTTC. Protein: CASSRLRPGSYNEQFF. Supplemented by reference TRBV11-2 and TRBJ2-1, the full variable domain reads EAGVAQSPRYKIIEKRQSVAFWCNPISGHATLYWYQQILGQGPKLLIQFQNNGVVDDSQLPKDRFSAERLKGVDSTLKIQPAKLEDSAVYLCASSRLRPGSYNEQFFGPGTRLTVL.

The genes are TRBV19 and TRBJ2-7; D not certain. Germline V CDR1 and CDR2: LNHDA, SQIVND (reference sequence). Trimming stripped 9 bases from V and 3 bases from J, with 15 bases between. The CDR3 covers 13 residues. Written as DNA, the CDR3 is TGTGCCAGGACTCCATTAGCTTACTACGAGCAGTACTTC. Its protein product is CARTPLAYYEQYF.

The chain links TRBV11-1 to TRBJ1-3, with a tentative D call TRBD1 (6 bases). The length of the CDR3 is 15 residues. Deletions cut 0 bases from V and 1 base from J, with 7 bases between. CDR1 and CDR2 from the germline V gene are SGHAT and FQDESV (reference sequence). The CDR3 sequence: CASSLAGTSGNTIYF. The CDR3 coding sequence is TGTGCCAGCAGCTTAGCGGGGACATCTGGAAACACCATATATTTT.